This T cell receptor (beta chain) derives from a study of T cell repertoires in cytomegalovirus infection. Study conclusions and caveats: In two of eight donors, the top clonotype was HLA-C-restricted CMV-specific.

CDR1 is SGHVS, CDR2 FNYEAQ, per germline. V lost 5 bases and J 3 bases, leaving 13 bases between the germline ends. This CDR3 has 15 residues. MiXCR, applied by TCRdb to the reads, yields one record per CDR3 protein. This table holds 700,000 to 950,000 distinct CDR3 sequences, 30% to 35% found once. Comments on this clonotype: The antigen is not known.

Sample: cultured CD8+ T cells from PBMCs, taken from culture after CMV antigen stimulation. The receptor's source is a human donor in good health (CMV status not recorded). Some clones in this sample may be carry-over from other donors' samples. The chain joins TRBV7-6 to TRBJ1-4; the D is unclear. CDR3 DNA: TGTGCCAGCAGCCCCAGAGGGAGTTCTAATGAAAAACTGTTTTTT. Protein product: CASSPRGSSNEKLFF.